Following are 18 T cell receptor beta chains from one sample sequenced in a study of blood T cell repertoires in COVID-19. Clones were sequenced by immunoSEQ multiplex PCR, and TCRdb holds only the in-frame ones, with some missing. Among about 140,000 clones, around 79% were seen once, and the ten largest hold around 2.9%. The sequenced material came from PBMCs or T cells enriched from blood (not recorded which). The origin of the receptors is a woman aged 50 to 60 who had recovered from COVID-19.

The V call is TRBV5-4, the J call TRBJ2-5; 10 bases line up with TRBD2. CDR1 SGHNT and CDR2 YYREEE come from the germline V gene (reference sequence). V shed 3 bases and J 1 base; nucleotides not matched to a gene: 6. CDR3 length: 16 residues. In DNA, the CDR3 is TGTGCCAGCAGCTCGGGGCTAGCGGGGGTCCAAGAGACCCAGTACTTC. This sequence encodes CASSSGLAGVQETQYF.

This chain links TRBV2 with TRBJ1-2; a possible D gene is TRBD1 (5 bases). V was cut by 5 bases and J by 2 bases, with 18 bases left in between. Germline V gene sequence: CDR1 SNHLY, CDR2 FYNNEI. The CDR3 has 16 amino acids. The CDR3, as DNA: TGTGCCAGCAGTTACGTCCCCGGGGGAGGCAACTATGGCTACACCTTC. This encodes CASSYVPGGGNYGYTF. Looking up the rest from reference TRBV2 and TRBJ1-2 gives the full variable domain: EPEVTQTPSHQVTQMGQEVILRCVPISNHLYFYWYRQILGQKVEFLVSFYNNEISEKSEIFDDQFSVERPDGSNFTLKIRSTKLEDSAMYFCASSYVPGGGNYGYTFGSGTRLTVV.

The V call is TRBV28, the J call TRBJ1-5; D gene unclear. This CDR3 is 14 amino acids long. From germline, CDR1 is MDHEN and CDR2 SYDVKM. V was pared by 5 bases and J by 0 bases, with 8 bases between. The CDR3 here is CASSINYSNQPQHF. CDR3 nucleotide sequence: TGTGCCAGCAGTATTAATTATAGCAATCAGCCCCAGCATTTT.

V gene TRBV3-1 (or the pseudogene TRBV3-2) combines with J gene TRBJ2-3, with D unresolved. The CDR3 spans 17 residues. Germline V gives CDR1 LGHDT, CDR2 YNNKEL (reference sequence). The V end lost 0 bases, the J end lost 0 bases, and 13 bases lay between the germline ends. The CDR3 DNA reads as TGTGCCAGCAGCCAAGATCACGCGGTACCTAGCACAGATACGCAGTATTTT. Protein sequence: CASSQDHAVPSTDTQYF.

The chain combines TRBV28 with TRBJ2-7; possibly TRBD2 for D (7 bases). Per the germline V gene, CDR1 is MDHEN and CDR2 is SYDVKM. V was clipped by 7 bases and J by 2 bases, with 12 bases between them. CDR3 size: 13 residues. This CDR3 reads CASTVGGAYEQYF. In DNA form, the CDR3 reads TGTGCCAGCACCGTAGGGGGGGCCTACGAGCAGTACTTC.

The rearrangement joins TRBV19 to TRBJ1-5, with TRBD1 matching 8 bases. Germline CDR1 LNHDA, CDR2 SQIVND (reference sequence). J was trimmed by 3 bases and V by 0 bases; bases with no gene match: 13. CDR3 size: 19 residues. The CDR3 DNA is TGTGCCAGTAGTATAGACCTTTTCGCAGGGGGCGCAGCCAATCAGCCCCAGCATTTT. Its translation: CASSIDLFAGGAANQPQHF.

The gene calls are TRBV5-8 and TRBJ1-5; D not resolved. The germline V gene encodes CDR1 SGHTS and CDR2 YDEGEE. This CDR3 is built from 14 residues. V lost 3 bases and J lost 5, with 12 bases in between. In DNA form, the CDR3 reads TGTGCCAGCAGCTCCCGTGCGCGCGATCAGCCCCAGCATTTT. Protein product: CASSSRARDQPQHF. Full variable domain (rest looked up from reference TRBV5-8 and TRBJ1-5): EAGVTQSPTHLIKTRGQQATLRCSPISGHTSVYWYQQALGLGLQFLLWYDEGEERNRGNFPPRFSGRQFPNYSSELNVNALELEDSALYLCASSSRARDQPQHFGDGTRLSIL.

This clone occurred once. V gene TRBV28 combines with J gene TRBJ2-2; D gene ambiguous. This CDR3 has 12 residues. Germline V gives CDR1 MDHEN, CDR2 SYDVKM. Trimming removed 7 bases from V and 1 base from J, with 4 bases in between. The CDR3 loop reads CASTQNTGELFF. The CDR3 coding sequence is TGTGCCAGCACCCAGAACACCGGGGAGCTGTTTTTT.

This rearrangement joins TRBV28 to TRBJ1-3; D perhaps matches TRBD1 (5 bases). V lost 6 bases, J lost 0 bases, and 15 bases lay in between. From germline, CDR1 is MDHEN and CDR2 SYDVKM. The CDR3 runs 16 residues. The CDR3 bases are TGTGCCAGCAGCATGAAACCGGGGGGCTCTGGAAACACCATATATTTT. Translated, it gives CASSMKPGGSGNTIYF.

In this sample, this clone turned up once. DNA for the CDR3: TGTGCCAGCACAGGGGGCTTCGACTATGGCTACACCTTC. It specifies CASTGGFDYGYTF. The chain couples TRBV25-1 to TRBJ1-2; 8 bases are a match to TRBD1. The CDR3 covers 13 residues. From germline, CDR1 is MGHDK and CDR2 SYGVNS. V gave up 7 bases and J gave up 3 bases; unmatched junction bases: 4.

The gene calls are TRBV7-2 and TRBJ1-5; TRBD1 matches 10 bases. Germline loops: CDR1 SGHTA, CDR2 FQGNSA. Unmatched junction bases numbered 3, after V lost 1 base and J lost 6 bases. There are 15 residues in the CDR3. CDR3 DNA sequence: TGTGCCAGCAGCTTAGTCGGGGACAGGGGTCAGCCCCAGCATTTT. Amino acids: CASSLVGDRGQPQHF. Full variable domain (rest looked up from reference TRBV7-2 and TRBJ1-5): GAGVSQSPSNKVTEKGKDVELRCDPISGHTALYWYRQSLGQGLEFLIYFQGNSAPDKSGLPSDRFSAERTGGSVSTLTIQRTQQEDSAVYLCASSLVGDRGQPQHFGDGTRLSIL.

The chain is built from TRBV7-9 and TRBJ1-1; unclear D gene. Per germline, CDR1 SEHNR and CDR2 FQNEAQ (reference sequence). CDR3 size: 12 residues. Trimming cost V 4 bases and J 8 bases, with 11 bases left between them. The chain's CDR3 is CASSSRPGEAFF. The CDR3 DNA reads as TGTGCCAGCAGCTCCCGCCCGGGGGAAGCTTTCTTT.

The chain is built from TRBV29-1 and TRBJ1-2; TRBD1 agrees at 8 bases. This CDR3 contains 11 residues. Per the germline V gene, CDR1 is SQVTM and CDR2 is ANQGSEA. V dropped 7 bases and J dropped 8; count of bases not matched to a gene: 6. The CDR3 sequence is CSARTGQGYTF. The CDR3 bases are TGCAGCGCCCGGACAGGGCAAGGCTACACCTTC.

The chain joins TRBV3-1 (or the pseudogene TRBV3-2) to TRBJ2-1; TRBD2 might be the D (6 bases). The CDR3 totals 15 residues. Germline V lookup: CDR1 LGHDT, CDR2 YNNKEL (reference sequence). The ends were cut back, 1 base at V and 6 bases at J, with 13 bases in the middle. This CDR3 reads CASSQGGGVSNEQFF. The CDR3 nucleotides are TGTGCCAGCAGCCAAGGGGGCGGGGTCAGCAATGAGCAGTTCTTC.

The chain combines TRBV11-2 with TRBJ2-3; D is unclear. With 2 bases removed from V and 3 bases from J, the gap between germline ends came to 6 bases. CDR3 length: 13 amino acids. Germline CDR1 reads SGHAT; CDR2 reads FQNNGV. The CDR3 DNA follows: TGTGCCAGCAGCTTACCAGCGACAGATACGCAGTATTTT. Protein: CASSLPATDTQYF.

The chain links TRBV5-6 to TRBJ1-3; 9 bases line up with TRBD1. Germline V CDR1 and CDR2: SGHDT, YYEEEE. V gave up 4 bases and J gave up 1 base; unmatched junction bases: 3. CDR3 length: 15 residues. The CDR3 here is CASSRGQGSGNTIYF. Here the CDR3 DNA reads TGTGCCAGCAGCCGAGGACAGGGGTCTGGAAACACCATATATTTT. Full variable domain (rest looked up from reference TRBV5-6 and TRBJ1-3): DAGVTQSPTHLIKTRGQQVTLRCSPKSGHDTVSWYQQALGQGPQFIFQYYEEEERQRGNFPDRFSGHQFPNYSSELNVNALLLGDSALYLCASSRGQGSGNTIYFGEGSWLTVV.

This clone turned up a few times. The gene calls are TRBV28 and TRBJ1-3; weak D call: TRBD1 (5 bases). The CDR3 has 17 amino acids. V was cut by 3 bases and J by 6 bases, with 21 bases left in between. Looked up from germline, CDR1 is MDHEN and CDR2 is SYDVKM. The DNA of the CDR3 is TGTGCCAGCAGTTTTAACCCCGATGCCTCTGGGGCAAACACCATATATTTT. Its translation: CASSFNPDASGANTIYF.

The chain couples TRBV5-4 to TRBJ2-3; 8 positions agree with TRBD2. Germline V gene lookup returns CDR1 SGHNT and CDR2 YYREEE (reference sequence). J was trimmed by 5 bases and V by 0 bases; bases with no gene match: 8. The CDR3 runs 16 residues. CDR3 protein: CASSLAPSGGRDTQYF. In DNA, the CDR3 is TGTGCCAGCAGCTTGGCCCCCAGCGGGGGTAGAGATACGCAGTATTTT.